The T cell receptor beta chain under discussion was sequenced for a study of shared clonotypes between healthy human individuals. V lost 0 bases and J 6 bases, leaving 12 bases between the germline ends. The CDR3 extends over 15 amino acids. CDR1 and CDR2 (germline): MGHRA, YSYEKL. Produced via immunoSEQ multiplex PCR; TCRdb's table is partial and in-frame only. This table has about 520,000 clones, approximately 95% appearing once. The sequencing sample was made of naive CD4+ T cells sorted from blood. Described subset: CD45RA+ positively selected. The chain couples TRBV4-1 to TRBJ2-1; D is possibly TRBD1 (5 bases). The receptor's source is a woman aged 25 to 39 in good health. CDR3 sequence: CASSQDPGRANEQFF. Here the CDR3 DNA reads TGCGCCAGCAGCCAAGATCCCGGCAGGGCCAATGAGCAGTTCTTC.